These 24 T cell receptor beta chains share one sample of origin, sequenced in a study of cytomegalovirus exposure and HLA in healthy donors. Amplification used 60 Vbeta primers and 13 Jbeta primers. Repertoires were generated with immunoSEQ multiplex PCR, while TCRdb's copy carries only in-frame clones and drops some. The data show fewer than 250,000 clones, roughly 84% seen once. Material: PBMCs. The source is a girl aged 10-17 years in good health and CMV-seronegative.

This clone was detected a few times. The gene calls are TRBV28 and TRBJ1-2; 9 bases fit TRBD1. V gave up 3 bases and J gave up 4 bases; unmatched junction bases: 3. CDR1 and CDR2 (germline): MDHEN, SYDVKM. This CDR3 has 14 residues. In nucleotides, the CDR3 is TGTGCCAGCAGTTTTGGGGACAGGGCCTATGGCTACACCTTC. This gives the protein CASSFGDRAYGYTF.

The J gene is TRBJ1-1, the V gene TRBV28; D remains ambiguous. The ends were cut back, 3 bases at V and 4 bases at J, with 15 bases in the middle. There are 15 residues in the CDR3. From germline, CDR1 is MDHEN and CDR2 SYDVKM. DNA for the CDR3: TGTGCCAGCAGTTTTCAAGGTTACACGGGCACTGAAGCTTTCTTT. It yields the protein CASSFQGYTGTEAFF.

The V call is TRBV14, the J call TRBJ2-1; perhaps TRBD2 as D (5 bases). The CDR3 runs 14 residues. Trimming cost V 1 base and J 5 bases, with 9 bases left between them. The germline V gene has CDR1 SGHDN and CDR2 FVKESK. The CDR3 DNA reads TGTGCCAGCAGCCAAGGGCTAGCTAACAATGAGCAGTTCTTC. The encoded protein is CASSQGLANNEQFF.

The chain recombines TRBV28 with TRBJ1-1; possibly TRBD1 for D (6 bases). The V gene's germline CDR1 is MDHEN and CDR2 SYDVKM. The V and J ends lost 2 bases and 0 bases respectively, with 10 bases between them. This CDR3 contains 15 residues. Written as DNA, the CDR3 is TGTGCCAGCAGTTTAGGGGCAGGGGTGAACACTGAAGCTTTCTTT. It is translated as CASSLGAGVNTEAFF.

This clone was counted only a few times. The genes are TRBV28 and TRBJ1-1; D unresolved. Between the trimmed V and J ends, which lost 2 bases and 11 bases, there was a span of 9 bases. Per the germline V gene, CDR1 is MDHEN and CDR2 is SYDVKM. This CDR3 spans 11 amino acids. The DNA of the CDR3 is TGTGCCAGCAGTTTAGGCTCGATGGCTTTCTTT. This gives the protein CASSLGSMAFF.

The rearrangement joins TRBV28 to TRBJ1-2, with a possible D match to TRBD1 (6 bases). CDR1 is MDHEN, CDR2 SYDVKM, per germline. Between the trimmed V and J ends, which lost 2 bases and 5 bases, there was a span of 12 bases. The CDR3 contains 14 residues. The CDR3 nucleotides are TGTGCCAGCAGTTTAAGGGGGAAGCGGTATGGCTACACCTTC. This encodes CASSLRGKRYGYTF.

The chain is built from TRBV28 and TRBJ2-1; the match to TRBD1 covers 9 bases. The CDR3 totals 16 residues. The germline V gene encodes CDR1 MDHEN and CDR2 SYDVKM. V shed 6 bases and J 7 bases; nucleotides not matched to a gene: 13. CDR3: CASRTPRDRVWNEQFF. Here the CDR3 DNA reads TGTGCCAGCAGGACCCCCCGGGACAGGGTTTGGAATGAGCAGTTCTTC.

V gene TRBV19 combines with J gene TRBJ2-5, with TRBD2 identical over 13 bases. Germline lookup yields CDR1 LNHDA and CDR2 SQIVND (reference sequence). The CDR3 sequence is 16 residues long. Trimming took 3 bases from V and 4 from J; bases not matched to a gene: 5. The CDR3 DNA sequence: TGTGCCAGTAGTATCGGGACTAGCGGGACCTTAGAGACCCAGTACTTC. Its protein product is CASSIGTSGTLETQYF.

The chain couples TRBV4-1 to TRBJ2-3; a weak D match, TRBD2 (6 bases). Deletions cut 4 bases from V and 6 bases from J, with 29 bases between. From germline, CDR1 is MGHRA and CDR2 YSYEKL. The CDR3 runs 19 residues. CDR3 sequence: CASSLAVLRRRGGLDTQYF. The CDR3, as DNA: TGCGCCAGCAGCCTTGCTGTGTTGAGGCGGAGGGGCGGTCTTGATACGCAGTATTTT.

This clone was found once. CDR3 nucleotides: TGTGCCAGCAGCTTTGGACAGGTGAACACTGAAGCTTTCTTT. This sequence encodes CASSFGQVNTEAFF. J is TRBJ1-1 and V is TRBV7-2; 7 nucleotides match TRBD1. J was trimmed by 0 bases and V by 3 bases; bases with no gene match: 1. The CDR3 spans 14 residues. Per germline, CDR1 SGHTA and CDR2 FQGNSA. Supplemented by reference TRBV7-2 and TRBJ1-1, the full variable domain reads GAGVSQSPSNKVTEKGKDVELRCDPISGHTALYWYRQSLGQGLEFLIYFQGNSAPDKSGLPSDRFSAERTGGSVSTLTIQRTQQEDSAVYLCASSFGQVNTEAFFGQGTRLTVV.

The rearrangement uses TRBV6-5 and TRBJ2-1, with TRBD1 matching over 7 bases. Germline trimming cut 7 bases from V and 8 bases from J; bases unmatched to any gene: 14. Germline-derived CDR1 and CDR2 are MNHEY and SVGAGI. The CDR3 is made up of 15 amino acids. This CDR3 reads CASTRGRGGIYEQFF. The CDR3 DNA is TGTGCCAGCACCCGCGGTAGAGGGGGCATCTATGAGCAGTTCTTC.

The rearrangement uses TRBV5-1 and TRBJ2-7; tentatively, D is TRBD1 (6 bases). Germline loops: CDR1 SGHRS, CDR2 YFSETQ. This CDR3 region has 15 residues. Trimming pared 1 base from V and 5 bases from J, leaving 16 bases between. DNA for the CDR3: TGCGCCAGCAGCTTGTTTACAGGGACAAACGACGAGCAGTACTTC. Amino acids: CASSLFTGTNDEQYF.

J is TRBJ2-3 and V is TRBV9; 11 nucleotides align to TRBD2. V was clipped by 0 bases and J by 2 bases; unmatched bases: 5. Germline V gene data show CDR1 as SGDLS and CDR2 as YYNGEE. This CDR3 is 17 amino acids long. The CDR3 spells CASSVGTSGGPTDTQYF. CDR3 nucleotides: TGTGCCAGCAGCGTAGGTACTAGCGGGGGCCCCACAGATACGCAGTATTTT. The variable domain in full, completed from reference TRBV9 and TRBJ2-3, reads DSGVTQTPKHLITATGQRVTLRCSPRSGDLSVYWYQQSLDQGLQFLIQYYNGEERAKGNILERFSAQQFPDLHSELNLSSLELGDSALYFCASSVGTSGGPTDTQYFGPGTRLTVL.

The chain couples TRBV7-9 to TRBJ2-1; maybe TRBD2 (5 bases). The germline V gene has CDR1 SEHNR and CDR2 FQNEAQ (reference sequence). V was clipped by 5 bases and J by 16 bases, with 21 bases between them. The CDR3 has 13 amino acids. The CDR3 spells CASSRTSSLSDFF. Here the CDR3 DNA reads TGTGCCAGCAGCCGGACTTCCTCACTCTCCGACTTCTTC. The full variable domain, its missing parts supplied by reference TRBV7-9 and TRBJ2-1, is DTGVSQNPRHKITKRGQNVTFRCDPISEHNRLYWYRQTLGQGPEFLTYFQNEAQLEKSRLLSDRFSAERPKGSFSTLEIQRTEQGDSAMYLCASSRTSSLSDFFGPGTRLTVL.

This chain joins TRBV28 and TRBJ1-5; the match to TRBD1 covers 8 bases. Trimming cost V 5 bases and J 2 bases; bases outside gene matches: 2. The CDR3 has 14 amino acids. Germline CDR1 and CDR2: MDHEN and SYDVKM. CDR3 protein: CASSETGGNQPQHF. CDR3 DNA sequence: TGTGCCAGCAGTGAGACAGGGGGCAATCAGCCCCAGCATTTT. Full variable domain (outside the CDR3, taken from reference TRBV28 and TRBJ1-5): DVKVTQSSRYLVKRTGEKVFLECVQDMDHENMFWYRQDPGLGLRLIYFSYDVKMKEKGDIPEGYSVSREKKERFSLILESASTNQTSMYLCASSETGGNQPQHFGDGTRLSIL.

With respect to this clone: At one of its ends the junction is not consistent with the germline gene, which may arise from a read error. The J gene is TRBJ2-1, the V gene TRBV19; TRBD2 is a possible D gene (5 bases). Per germline, CDR1 LNHDA and CDR2 SQIVND (reference sequence). This CDR3 contains 12 residues. Here the CDR3 DNA reads TGTGCCAGTAGTACCCCCGGAGGTTTAGAGATCTTC. This gives the protein CASSTPGGLEIF. Filled out from reference TRBV19 and TRBJ2-1, the complete variable domain reads DGGITQSPKYLFRKEGQNVTLSCEQNLNHDAMYWYRQDPGQGLRLIYYSQIVNDFQKGDIAEGYSVSREKKESFPLTVTSAQKNPTAFYLCASSTPGGLEIFGPGTRLTVL.

The V gene is TRBV19, the J gene TRBJ2-7, with 7 bases fitting TRBD2. This CDR3 comprises 15 residues. The junction had 8 bases not matched to a gene; V was cut back by 5 bases and J by 1 base. Germline CDR1 reads LNHDA; CDR2 reads SQIVND (reference sequence). In nucleotides, the CDR3 is TGTGCCAGTAGTGCGGGCGGGAGTCGGTCCTACGAGCAGTACTTC. Translated, it gives CASSAGGSRSYEQYF.

The chain couples TRBV12-5 to TRBJ2-5, with D perhaps TRBD2 (5 bases). Germline V lookup: CDR1 LGHNT, CDR2 FRNRAP. V lost 2 bases, J lost 5 bases, and 12 bases lay in between. The CDR3 spans 14 residues. Written as DNA, the CDR3 is TGTGCTAGTGGTTTGAGTGAGGGTTCGGAGACCCAGTACTTC. This translates into CASGLSEGSETQYF.

In its sample, this clone was seen once. The chain employs TRBV2 and TRBJ2-7; D possibly corresponds to TRBD1 (5 bases). Germline CDR1 reads SNHLY; CDR2 reads FYNNEI. Trimming removed 6 bases from V and 3 bases from J, with 12 bases in between. This CDR3 spans 13 amino acids. The CDR3 nucleotides read TGTGCCAGCAGCGTAACAGGATTCTACGAGCAGTACTTC. Protein sequence: CASSVTGFYEQYF.

V and J are TRBV7-9 and TRBJ2-1; tentative D call: TRBD2 (6 bases). Germline V gene lookup returns CDR1 SEHNR and CDR2 FQNEAQ (reference sequence). V was shortened by 5 bases and J by 4 bases, with 6 bases between the two germline ends. The CDR3 spans 12 residues. The CDR3 sequence: CASSRGYNEQFF. The CDR3 region has the DNA TGTGCCAGCAGCCGGGGGTACAATGAGCAGTTCTTC.

The V gene is TRBV6-6, the J gene TRBJ2-3; D perhaps matches TRBD1 (6 bases). The CDR3 covers 15 residues. CDR1 and CDR2 (germline): MNHNY, SVGAGI (reference sequence). Deletions cut 6 bases from V and 2 bases from J, with 15 bases between. The CDR3 DNA sequence: TGTGCCAGCAGCAACGGCAGGGGATTCACAGATACGCAGTATTTT. It yields the protein CASSNGRGFTDTQYF.

This clone was observed a few times. V is TRBV15 and J is TRBJ2-1; 8 bases are a match to TRBD2. V lost 0 bases, J lost 3 bases, and 19 bases stayed unmatched. The germline CDR1 and CDR2 sequences are LNHNV and YYDKDF (reference sequence). CDR3 size: 21 residues. The CDR3 spells CATSRDRRGGGPGGGYNEQFF. The CDR3 coding sequence is TGTGCCACCAGCAGAGATCGGAGGGGAGGTGGCCCCGGGGGGGGCTACAATGAGCAGTTCTTC.

This chain links TRBV28 with TRBJ2-7; the match to TRBD1 covers 9 bases. The V and J ends lost 5 bases and 4 bases, in that order; junction bases with no gene match: 24. There are 20 residues in the CDR3. Germline V gives CDR1 MDHEN, CDR2 SYDVKM. For the CDR3, the DNA is TGTGCCAGCAGTACAACTGGGGGAGGGACAGGGATCCTTAAGTCGTACGAGCAGTACTTC. Its protein is CASSTTGGGTGILKSYEQYF.

DNA of the CDR3: TGTGCCAGTAGTATGACAGGGATCGACTATGGCTACACCTTC. Its translation: CASSMTGIDYGYTF. This sequence joins TRBV19 and TRBJ1-2, with 7 positions matching TRBD1. This CDR3 has 14 residues. Germline assignment: CDR1 LNHDA and CDR2 SQIVND (reference sequence). V shed 3 bases, J shed 3 bases, and the junction held 4 bases outside the gene matches.